These 9 T cell receptor beta chains share one sample of origin, sequenced in a study of T-cell reconstitution after alpha-beta-depleted transplantation in children. Unique molecular identifiers were incorporated during preparation of the TCRbeta library. TCRdb ran MiXCR on the PCR reads and lists one entry per CDR3 protein. This repertoire shows hundreds of thousands of distinct CDR3 sequences, 9.5% to 13% found once; its top ten account for 28%. This material consisted of PBMCs, taken before TCRalphabeta/CD19-depleted stem cell transplant. The receptors shown here come from a child younger than two with acute myeloid leukemia, due to receive a stem cell transplant.

Concerning this clonotype: A much larger clone lies a single base off, so this may be a read error. The rearrangement links TRBV5-1 to TRBJ2-3; D remains ambiguous. CDR1 SGHRS and CDR2 YFSETQ come from the germline V gene. Deletions cut 1 base from V and 1 base from J, with 7 bases between. The CDR3 consists of 14 residues. In DNA, the CDR3 is TGCGCCAGCAGCTTGCAAATTGGCACAGATACGCAGTATTTT. It encodes CASSLQIGTDTQYF.

This clonotype was recorded at least ten times. The CDR3, as DNA: TGCGCCAGCAGCTTACTAGCGGGAGGGCTAAATGAGCAGTTCTTC. Its protein is CASSLLAGGLNEQFF. The J gene is TRBJ2-1, the V gene TRBV5-1; 13 positions match TRBD2. Unmatched junction bases numbered 3, after V lost 2 bases and J lost 7 bases. The length of the CDR3 is 15 residues. Germline assignment: CDR1 SGHRS and CDR2 YFSETQ. The whole variable domain, remainder taken from reference TRBV5-1 and TRBJ2-1, is KAGVTQTPRYLIKTRGQQVTLSCSPISGHRSVSWYQQTPGQGLQFLFEYFSETQRNKGNFPGRFSGRQFSNSRSEMNVSTLELGDSALYLCASSLLAGGLNEQFFGPGTRLTVL.

This clonotype was observed many times. The CDR3 here is CSARGVDSGELFF. The DNA for the CDR3 is TGCAGTGCTAGAGGGGTTGATAGCGGGGAGCTGTTTTTT. The chain combines TRBV20-1 with TRBJ2-2, with D unclear. This CDR3 region has 13 residues. V shed 1 base and J shed 7 bases, with 10 bases lying between them. CDR1 is DFQATT and CDR2 is SNEGSKA in the germline V gene (reference sequence).

This clonotype was seen a handful of times. A much larger clone is a single base away; this may be a read error. The chain combines TRBV3-1 with TRBJ1-2; D unclear. This CDR3 is 12 amino acids long. V was clipped by 1 base and J by 7 bases, with 7 bases between them. Germline values: CDR1 LGHDT, CDR2 YNNKEL (reference sequence). The CDR3 reads CASSQAGIGYTF. The CDR3 DNA sequence: TGTGCCAGCAGCCAAGCCGGGATTGGCTACACCTTC. The full variable domain, completed using reference TRBV3-1 and TRBJ1-2, is DTAVSQTPKYLVTQMGNDKSIKCEQNLGHDTMYWYKQDSKKFLKIMFSYNNKELIINETVPNRFSPKSPDKAHLNLHINSLELGDSAVYFCASSQAGIGYTFGSGTRLTVV.

This clonotype was observed at least ten times. The chain uses TRBV20-1 and TRBJ2-7, with TRBD2 matching 7 bases. Looked up from germline, CDR1 is DFQATT and CDR2 is SNEGSKA (reference sequence). V lost 1 base and J lost 2; bases outside the gene matches: 5. CDR3 length: 14 residues. CDR3 coding DNA: TGCAGTGCTAGAGGGGGCGGGAGTCCCTACGAGCAGTACTTC. Translating gives CSARGGGSPYEQYF.

This clonotype was detected ten times or more. The chain combines TRBV28 with TRBJ2-3, with 10 bases identical to TRBD2. CDR1 and CDR2 from the germline V gene are MDHEN and SYDVKM. V shed 5 bases and J 5 bases; nucleotides not matched to a gene: 4. The CDR3 loop spans 14 amino acids. This CDR3 is CASSTLAGVDTQYF. The CDR3 coding sequence is TGTGCCAGCAGTACCCTAGCGGGGGTAGATACGCAGTATTTT.

The chain couples TRBV5-1 to TRBJ2-3; 9 bases agree with TRBD1. Unmatched junction bases numbered 4, after V lost 3 bases and J lost 5 bases. The V gene's germline CDR1 is SGHRS and CDR2 YFSETQ. The CDR3 is 14 amino acids. CDR3 nucleotide sequence: TGCGCCAGCAGCTGGGGACAGGGTCAAGATACGCAGTATTTT. This gives the protein CASSWGQGQDTQYF. The full variable domain, in which reference TRBV5-1 and TRBJ2-3 provide the parts outside the CDR3, is KAGVTQTPRYLIKTRGQQVTLSCSPISGHRSVSWYQQTPGQGLQFLFEYFSETQRNKGNFPGRFSGRQFSNSRSEMNVSTLELGDSALYLCASSWGQGQDTQYFGPGTRLTVL.

In its sample, this clonotype was seen many times. The chain recombines TRBV3-1 with TRBJ2-5, with D hard to call. This CDR3 has 15 residues. V lost 4 bases and J lost 0, with 12 bases in between. Germline V gene lookup returns CDR1 LGHDT and CDR2 YNNKEL (reference sequence). The CDR3 DNA sequence: TGTGCCAGCAGCCTCCAAGGACGGAACCAAGAGACCCAGTACTTC. Translating gives CASSLQGRNQETQYF.

This clonotype was picked up a small number of times. The chain recombines TRBV3-1 with TRBJ2-5; D is unclear. Germline-derived CDR1 and CDR2 are LGHDT and YNNKEL (reference sequence). The CDR3 is made up of 14 amino acids. Trimming cost V 0 bases and J 7 bases, with 12 bases left between them. This CDR3 is CASSQDTHARTQYF. CDR3 nucleotide sequence: TGTGCCAGCAGCCAAGATACCCACGCCCGGACCCAGTACTTC.